Following are 17 T cell receptor beta chains from one sample sequenced in a study of T cell repertoires in cytomegalovirus infection. Each CDR3 protein is one row after TCRdb ran MiXCR on the reads. Here the sample spans hundreds of thousands of distinct CDR3 sequences, roughly 15% being singletons. Sample: PBMCs. The receptor set was obtained from a human donor in good health (CMV status not recorded). Some clones in this sample may be carry-over from other donors' samples.

This CDR3 reads CAIRDVTGGWSPLHF. CDR3 nucleotide sequence: TGTGCCATCAGGGATGTGACGGGGGGTTGGTCACCCCTCCACTTT. The chain links TRBV10-3 to TRBJ1-6; TRBD1 might be the D (5 bases). V was trimmed by 6 bases and J by 10 bases, leaving 19 bases between them. The length of the CDR3 is 15 residues. Germline loops: CDR1 ENHRY, CDR2 SYGVKD.

This clonotype was detected many times. This chain connects TRBV7-9 to TRBJ2-7; 7 bases are shared with TRBD2. This CDR3 has 14 amino acids. V lost 5 bases to trimming and J lost 2 bases; unmatched junction nucleotides: 6. The germline gives CDR1 SEHNR, CDR2 FQNEAQ (reference sequence). The CDR3 sequence: CASSLGGGTYEQYF. CDR3 coding DNA: TGTGCCAGCAGCCTTGGGGGAGGGACCTACGAGCAGTACTTC.

The rearrangement links TRBV5-1 to TRBJ2-3, with TRBD1 matching over 7 bases. The CDR3 totals 15 residues. The V gene's germline CDR1 is SGHRS and CDR2 YFSETQ. V lost 4 bases and J lost 0; bases outside the gene matches: 5. DNA of the CDR3: TGCGCCAGCAGCATAGGACAGGTCAGCACAGATACGCAGTATTTT. It yields the protein CASSIGQVSTDTQYF. The full variable domain, rest sourced from reference TRBV5-1 and TRBJ2-3, is KAGVTQTPRYLIKTRGQQVTLSCSPISGHRSVSWYQQTPGQGLQFLFEYFSETQRNKGNFPGRFSGRQFSNSRSEMNVSTLELGDSALYLCASSIGQVSTDTQYFGPGTRLTVL.

This clonotype was picked up a small number of times. The chain has TRBV3-1 and TRBJ1-2; TRBD1 aligns across 8 bases. This CDR3 comprises 17 residues. With V trimmed by 3 bases and J by 3 bases, 12 bases remained unmatched. Germline-derived CDR1 and CDR2 are LGHDT and YNNKEL (reference sequence). The CDR3 DNA reads TGTGCCAGCAGCCATCCATCTGCTCCGGGACAGGACTATGGCTACACCTTC. Its protein is CASSHPSAPGQDYGYTF.

At least ten counts were recorded for this clonotype. The chain employs TRBV12-3 or TRBV12-4 and TRBJ1-4; D gene unclear. The V end was cut by 0 bases, the J end by 6 bases, with 11 bases between. This CDR3 region has 15 residues. The CDR3 sequence: CASSLARIYDEKLFF. The DNA of the CDR3 is TGTGCCAGCAGTTTAGCACGGATTTACGATGAAAAACTGTTTTTT.

This sequence joins TRBV2 and TRBJ2-7, with D perhaps being TRBD1 or TRBD2 (5 bases each). The CDR3 spans 20 residues. CDR1 and CDR2 (germline): SNHLY, FYNNEI. V was shortened by 2 bases and J by 0 bases, with 26 bases between the two germline ends. The DNA of the CDR3 is TGTGCCAGCAGTGAACGTCAGCTGTTGGGGAGTTTAGGGGCCTCCTACGAGCAGTACTTC. Its translation: CASSERQLLGSLGASYEQYF.

The rearrangement links TRBV20-1 to TRBJ1-1, with 8 bases aligning to TRBD1. Germline CDR1 is DFQATT and CDR2 is SNEGSKA (reference sequence). The CDR3 contains 12 residues. With V trimmed by 1 base and J by 8 bases, 3 bases remained unmatched. The CDR3 region is CSARVRQGEAFF. The CDR3 nucleotides read TGCAGTGCTAGAGTACGACAGGGGGAAGCTTTCTTT.

This clonotype was seen a few times. The chain joins TRBV11-2 to TRBJ2-6; TRBD1 matches 7 bases. V was clipped by 3 bases and J by 0 bases; unmatched bases: 8. The germline V gene has CDR1 SGHAT and CDR2 FQNNGV. The CDR3 consists of 18 residues. The CDR3 loop reads CASSFPRQGSSGANVLTF. CDR3 in DNA: TGTGCCAGCAGCTTCCCGAGACAGGGAAGCTCTGGGGCCAACGTCCTGACTTTC. Complete variable domain (other parts from reference TRBV11-2 and TRBJ2-6): EAGVAQSPRYKIIEKRQSVAFWCNPISGHATLYWYQQILGQGPKLLIQFQNNGVVDDSQLPKDRFSAERLKGVDSTLKIQPAKLEDSAVYLCASSFPRQGSSGANVLTFGAGSRLTVL.

The genes are TRBV6-6 and TRBJ2-7; the D is unclear. CDR3 size: 13 residues. Germline CDR1 reads MNHNY; CDR2 reads SVGAGI (reference sequence). Trimming cost V 5 bases and J 3 bases, with 11 bases left between them. CDR3 sequence: CASSIALIYEQYF. DNA of the CDR3: TGTGCCAGCAGTATAGCACTCATCTACGAGCAGTACTTC.

This clonotype was seen repeatedly, ten times or more. This chain links TRBV7-2 with TRBJ2-6, with a weak D call TRBD2 (5 bases). Germline V gene data show CDR1 as SGHTA and CDR2 as FQGNSA. This CDR3 is 16 amino acids long. The V end lost 2 bases, the J end lost 0 bases, and 8 bases lay between the germline ends. CDR3 amino acids: CASSLWGASGANVLTF. CDR3 bases: TGTGCCAGCAGCTTATGGGGAGCCTCTGGGGCCAACGTCCTGACTTTC. Using reference TRBV7-2 and TRBJ2-6 for the parts outside the CDR3, the full variable domain is GAGVSQSPSNKVTEKGKDVELRCDPISGHTALYWYRQSLGQGLEFLIYFQGNSAPDKSGLPSDRFSAERTGGSVSTLTIQRTQQEDSAVYLCASSLWGASGANVLTFGAGSRLTVL.

The V gene is TRBV10-3, the J gene TRBJ1-5; perhaps TRBD1 as D (5 bases). This CDR3 has 13 amino acids. The germline CDR1 and CDR2 sequences are ENHRY and SYGVKD. V dropped 8 bases and J dropped 2 bases, with 10 bases sitting between them. The CDR3 nucleotides read TGTGCCATCGCGGGGGGTGGCAATCAGCCCCAGCATTTT. Amino acid sequence: CAIAGGGNQPQHF.

This clonotype was counted a few times. This chain uses TRBV24-1 with TRBJ2-2; D gene uncertain. Germline loops: CDR1 KGHDR, CDR2 SFDVKD. V lost 3 bases and J 5 bases, leaving 6 bases between the germline ends. This CDR3 has 13 amino acids. Here the CDR3 reads CATSDAVTGELFF. The CDR3 nucleotides are TGTGCCACCAGTGATGCTGTTACCGGGGAGCTGTTTTTT.

DNA of the CDR3: TGTGCCAGCAGTCAAACAGTGTCACGTTCACCCCTCCACTTT. Amino acids: CASSQTVSRSPLHF. The rearrangement uses TRBV27 and TRBJ1-6, with D unresolved. This CDR3 region has 14 residues. CDR1 MNHEY and CDR2 SMNVEV come from the germline V gene (reference sequence). The V end was cut by 5 bases, the J end by 9 bases, with 14 bases between.

This clonotype was seen only a few times. The V call is TRBV6-2 or TRBV6-3, the J call TRBJ2-7; 9 bases align to TRBD2. Trimming cost V 8 bases and J 7 bases; bases outside gene matches: 12. The CDR3 runs to 14 residues. CDR1 MNHEY and CDR2 SVGEGT come from the germline V gene. The CDR3 spells CASHLAGTTREQYF. The CDR3 DNA reads TGTGCCAGCCACCTAGCGGGGACGACAAGAGAGCAGTACTTC.

This clonotype was seen many times. The chain couples TRBV7-2 to TRBJ2-5; D call uncertain. This CDR3 spans 13 amino acids. The germline CDR1 and CDR2 sequences are SGHTA and FQGNSA. V shed 2 bases and J shed 4 bases, with 8 bases lying between them. CDR3 protein: CASSLSSPETQYF. As DNA, the CDR3 is TGTGCCAGCAGCTTATCAAGTCCAGAGACCCAGTACTTC.

As regards this clonotype: Possible read error: a much larger clone is one base away. The chain joins TRBV10-3 to TRBJ2-1; 8 bases line up with TRBD1. Trimming at V came to 7 bases and at J to 8 bases, leaving 7 bases not matched to a gene. The CDR3 totals 13 residues. CDR1 is ENHRY, CDR2 SYGVKD, per germline. CDR3 residues: CAIKDREVDEQFF. The DNA of the CDR3 is TGTGCCATCAAGGACAGGGAGGTTGATGAGCAGTTCTTC.

This clonotype was detected many times. The rearrangement links TRBV7-3 to TRBJ1-2; D gene ambiguous. CDR3 size: 13 residues. Germline V gives CDR1 SGHTA, CDR2 FQGTGA. V was pared by 5 bases and J by 7 bases, with 14 bases between. This CDR3 reads CASSPGGLFGYTF. As DNA, the CDR3 is TGTGCCAGCAGCCCAGGAGGCCTCTTTGGCTACACCTTC. The complete variable domain, with remaining parts taken from reference TRBV7-3 and TRBJ1-2, reads GAGVSQTPSNKVTEKGKYVELRCDPISGHTALYWYRQSLGQGPEFLIYFQGTGAADDSGLPNDRFFAVRPEGSVSTLKIQRTERGDSAVYLCASSPGGLFGYTFGSGTRLTVV.